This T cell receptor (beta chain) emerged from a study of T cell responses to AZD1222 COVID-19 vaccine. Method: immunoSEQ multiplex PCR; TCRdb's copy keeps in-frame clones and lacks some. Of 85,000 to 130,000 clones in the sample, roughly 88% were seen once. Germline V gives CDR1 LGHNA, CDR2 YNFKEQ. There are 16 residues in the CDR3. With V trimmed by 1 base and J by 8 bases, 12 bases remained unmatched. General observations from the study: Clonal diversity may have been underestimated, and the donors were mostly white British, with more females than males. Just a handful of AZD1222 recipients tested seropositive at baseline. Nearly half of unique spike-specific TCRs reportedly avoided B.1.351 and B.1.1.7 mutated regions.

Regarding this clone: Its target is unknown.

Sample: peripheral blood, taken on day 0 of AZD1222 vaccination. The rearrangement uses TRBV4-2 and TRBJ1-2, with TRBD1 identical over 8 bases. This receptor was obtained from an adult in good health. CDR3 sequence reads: CASSQADRDNVWGYTF. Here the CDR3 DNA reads TGTGCCAGCAGCCAAGCGGACAGGGATAACGTTTGGGGCTACACCTTC.